This entry lists 23 T cell receptor beta chains sequenced from one sample in a study of blood T cell repertoires in COVID-19. Assay used: immunoSEQ multiplex PCR; TCRdb lists only in-frame clones, some missing. The sample carries 140,000 to 150,000 clones, approximately 82% recorded once. Sequenced: peripheral blood. The receptors were gathered from a man aged 55-75 years with active or convalescent COVID-19.

The chain combines TRBV23-1 with TRBJ1-2, with TRBD1 identical over 7 bases. TRBV23-1 is flagged as an ORF with uncertain function. The trim removed 8 bases at V and 4 bases at J, leaving 10 bases unmatched. The CDR3 loop spans 14 amino acids. The CDR3 is CASVSRGQTYGYTF. The CDR3 DNA reads as TGCGCCAGCGTCTCAAGGGGACAGACCTATGGCTACACCTTC.

The V gene is TRBV5-6, the J gene TRBJ1-1, with D unclear. The germline V gene encodes CDR1 SGHDT and CDR2 YYEEEE. The CDR3 extends over 11 amino acids. V was trimmed by 7 bases and J by 2 bases, leaving 6 bases between them. CDR3 protein: CASERNTEAFF. The CDR3 DNA is TGTGCCAGCGAGAGAAACACTGAAGCTTTCTTT.

The genes are TRBV6-1 and TRBJ1-6, with unresolved D. The CDR3 has 15 residues. V lost 0 bases to trimming and J lost 11 bases, with 14 bases between them. The germline gives CDR1 MNHNS, CDR2 SASEGT. CDR3 amino acids: CASSEARGAKPPLHF. DNA for the CDR3: TGTGCCAGCAGTGAAGCTCGGGGTGCAAAGCCACCCCTCCACTTT.

V usage is TRBV19 and J usage is TRBJ2-5; D is possibly TRBD2 (6 bases). V lost 1 base and J 4 bases, leaving 16 bases between the germline ends. This CDR3 is built from 16 residues. Germline CDR1 LNHDA, CDR2 SQIVND (reference sequence). In nucleotides, the CDR3 is TGTGCCAGTAGTATAGGAATTGCGGGGCTCCGAGAGACCCAGTACTTC. Translating gives CASSIGIAGLRETQYF.

The rearrangement links TRBV6-5 to TRBJ1-2, with D possibly matching TRBD1 (6 bases). The germline V and J ends were trimmed by 2 bases and 7 bases, with 11 bases remaining between them. Germline CDR1 reads MNHEY; CDR2 reads SVGAGI. The length of the CDR3 is 13 residues. Here the CDR3 DNA reads TGTGCCAGCAGTTACACGGACAGCCGTGGCTACACCTTC. It translates to CASSYTDSRGYTF.

The J gene is TRBJ2-3, the V gene TRBV2, with D unresolved. CDR1 and CDR2 (germline): SNHLY, FYNNEI. The CDR3 runs 16 residues. V shed 8 bases and J shed 0 bases, with 18 bases lying between them. In nucleotides, the CDR3 is TGTGCCAGCCACCCGTCGAGAGTTTTTAGCACAGATACGCAGTATTTT. Residues: CASHPSRVFSTDTQYF.

A few counts support this clone. The V gene is TRBV10-3, the J gene TRBJ1-2; D possibly corresponds to TRBD1 (5 bases). The CDR3 contains 13 residues. Germline lookup yields CDR1 ENHRY and CDR2 SYGVKD. Deletions cut 3 bases from V and 4 bases from J, with 9 bases between. CDR3 in amino acids: CAISDWGGYGYTF. Here the CDR3 DNA reads TGTGCCATCAGTGATTGGGGGGGCTATGGCTACACCTTC.

V and J are TRBV6-2 or TRBV6-3 and TRBJ1-2, with D possibly being TRBD1 (6 bases). Trimming removed 4 bases at V and 4 bases at J, with 16 bases between. The CDR3 consists of 15 residues. Germline V gene lookup returns CDR1 MNHEY and CDR2 SVGEGT. The CDR3 is CASSSTGPSRYGYTF. The CDR3 region has the DNA TGTGCCAGCAGTTCAACAGGGCCAAGCCGCTATGGCTACACCTTC.

The rearrangement uses TRBV6-6 and TRBJ1-5; 7 positions match TRBD1. The CDR3 runs 15 residues. CDR1 MNHNY and CDR2 SVGAGI come from the germline V gene (reference sequence). Trimming at V came to 7 bases and at J to 6 bases, leaving 12 bases not matched to a gene. In DNA form, the CDR3 reads TGTGCCAGCACCCACACCGACAGGGATCTTCAGCCCCAGCATTTT. Translation: CASTHTDRDLQPQHF.

The V gene is TRBV4-3, the J gene TRBJ2-5; D gene unclear. This CDR3 has 14 residues. From germline, CDR1 is LGHNA and CDR2 YSLEER. V was cut by 0 bases and J by 0 bases, with 5 bases left in between. CDR3 sequence reads: CASSQDSYQETQYF. The CDR3 region has the DNA TGCGCCAGCAGCCAAGATTCCTACCAAGAGACCCAGTACTTC.

This clone was seen only once. This chain joins TRBV27 and TRBJ2-7; D is possibly TRBD2 (6 bases). CDR3 size: 15 residues. Germline V gives CDR1 MNHEY, CDR2 SMNVEV (reference sequence). V was clipped by 2 bases and J by 3 bases, with 14 bases between them. The CDR3 DNA reads TGTGCCAGCAGTTTAGGGGGGTTACTGGACTACGAGCAGTACTTC. Amino acids: CASSLGGLLDYEQYF.

The chain has TRBV15 and TRBJ1-5, with D tentatively TRBD1 (6 bases). V was pared by 5 bases and J by 4 bases, with 24 bases between. Germline lookup yields CDR1 LNHNV and CDR2 YYDKDF (reference sequence). This CDR3 spans 18 amino acids. CDR3 nucleotide sequence: TGTGCCACCAGCCCCCGTCGGGGTGCGGACAGCGATAATCAGCCCCAGCATTTT. Protein sequence: CATSPRRGADSDNQPQHF.

The chain links TRBV5-4 to TRBJ2-4, with 8 positions matching TRBD2. Trimming cost V 1 base and J 1 base; bases outside gene matches: 7. From germline, CDR1 is SGHNT and CDR2 YYREEE (reference sequence). The CDR3 has 17 residues. The DNA for the CDR3 is TGTGCCAGCAGCTTGCGGGAGGGGTCAACCGCCAAAAACATTCAGTACTTC. It codes for CASSLREGSTAKNIQYF.

The chain has TRBV9 and TRBJ2-3; the D is unclear. This CDR3 has 12 amino acids. Germline lookup yields CDR1 SGDLS and CDR2 YYNGEE. Trimming removed 3 bases from V and 2 bases from J, with 4 bases in between. CDR3 DNA: TGTGCCAGCAGCGCCCACACAGATACGCAGTATTTT. This translates into CASSAHTDTQYF.

CDR3 amino acids: CASSHTTGETEAFF. Here the CDR3 DNA reads TGCGCCAGCAGCCATACGACAGGGGAAACTGAAGCTTTCTTT. The J gene is TRBJ1-1, the V gene TRBV4-3; 8 nucleotides match TRBD1. The CDR3 sequence is 14 residues long. CDR1 LGHNA and CDR2 YSLEER come from the germline V gene. Trimming took 3 bases from V and 5 from J; bases not matched to a gene: 5.

In its sample, this clone was seen once. The rearrangement uses TRBV7-9 and TRBJ2-4; 8 nucleotides match TRBD1. The J segment lost 0 bases and the V segment lost 5 bases, leaving 6 bases of the junction unmatched. This CDR3 has 16 amino acids. CDR1 SEHNR and CDR2 FQNEAQ come from the germline V gene (reference sequence). DNA of the CDR3: TGTGCCAGCAGCCCGGGGACAGGTTCAGCCAAAAACATTCAGTACTTC. Amino acid sequence: CASSPGTGSAKNIQYF.

The rearrangement uses TRBV5-6 and TRBJ2-7; 7 bases match TRBD1. Unmatched junction bases numbered 11, after V lost 5 bases and J lost 3 bases. Germline V gene data show CDR1 as SGHDT and CDR2 as YYEEEE. The CDR3 covers 15 residues. CDR3 in DNA: TGTGCCAGCAGTCATGAGCAGGGGGTGGGCTACGAGCAGTACTTC. This gives the protein CASSHEQGVGYEQYF. Supplemented by reference TRBV5-6 and TRBJ2-7, the full variable domain reads DAGVTQSPTHLIKTRGQQVTLRCSPKSGHDTVSWYQQALGQGPQFIFQYYEEEERQRGNFPDRFSGHQFPNYSSELNVNALLLGDSALYLCASSHEQGVGYEQYFGPGTRLTVT.

The chain joins TRBV19 to TRBJ2-1; 8 nucleotides match TRBD2. The CDR3 extends over 16 amino acids. Germline-derived CDR1 and CDR2 are LNHDA and SQIVND (reference sequence). After removal of 4 bases from V and 6 bases from J, the junction contained 11 bases not matched to a gene. Here the CDR3 DNA reads TGTGCCAGTAGTACCCGTAGCGGGACATGGGTCAATGAGCAGTTCTTC. Translating it yields CASSTRSGTWVNEQFF.

The chain is built from TRBV2 and TRBJ2-3, with 9 bases identical to TRBD1. This CDR3 has 15 amino acids. The J segment lost 4 bases and the V segment lost 6 bases, leaving 8 bases of the junction unmatched. The germline gives CDR1 SNHLY, CDR2 FYNNEI. For the CDR3, the DNA is TGTGCCAGCAGCCACCGACAGGGGGGTGCAGATACGCAGTATTTT. This sequence encodes CASSHRQGGADTQYF.

This chain uses TRBV30 with TRBJ2-6, with a weak D call TRBD1 (6 bases). This CDR3 is 17 amino acids long. With 2 bases removed from V and 2 bases from J, the gap between germline ends came to 16 bases. The V gene's germline CDR1 is GTSNPN and CDR2 SVGIG (reference sequence). The CDR3 loop is CAWSFGGGWAGANVLTF. CDR3 bases: TGTGCCTGGAGTTTTGGGGGCGGCTGGGCTGGGGCCAACGTCCTGACTTTC.

As DNA, the CDR3 is TGTGCCAGCAGTGAACTTAGGAGCCTGGGCGAGCAGTACGTC. This translates into CASSELRSLGEQYV. This rearrangement joins TRBV6-1 to TRBJ2-7; D gene uncertain. The V end was cut by 2 bases, the J end by 6 bases, with 14 bases between. This CDR3 spans 14 amino acids. The germline gives CDR1 MNHNS, CDR2 SASEGT.

This rearrangement joins TRBV9 to TRBJ1-5; the D gene is possibly TRBD1 (5 bases). The length of the CDR3 is 14 residues. CDR1 SGDLS and CDR2 YYNGEE come from the germline V gene. V lost 3 bases and J lost 0, with 7 bases in between. CDR3 loop: CASSGQYSNQPQHF. CDR3 sequence (DNA): TGTGCCAGCAGCGGACAGTATAGCAATCAGCCCCAGCATTTT.

This clone is a singleton in its sample. This sequence joins TRBV15 and TRBJ1-1; D remains unclear. V was trimmed by 9 bases and J by 4 bases, leaving 15 bases between them. The CDR3 extends over 13 amino acids. Germline V gives CDR1 LNHNV, CDR2 YYDKDF (reference sequence). CDR3 nucleotides: TGTGCCACTATCGGAGGGCGCGGCACTGAAGCTTTCTTT. This translates into CATIGGRGTEAFF.